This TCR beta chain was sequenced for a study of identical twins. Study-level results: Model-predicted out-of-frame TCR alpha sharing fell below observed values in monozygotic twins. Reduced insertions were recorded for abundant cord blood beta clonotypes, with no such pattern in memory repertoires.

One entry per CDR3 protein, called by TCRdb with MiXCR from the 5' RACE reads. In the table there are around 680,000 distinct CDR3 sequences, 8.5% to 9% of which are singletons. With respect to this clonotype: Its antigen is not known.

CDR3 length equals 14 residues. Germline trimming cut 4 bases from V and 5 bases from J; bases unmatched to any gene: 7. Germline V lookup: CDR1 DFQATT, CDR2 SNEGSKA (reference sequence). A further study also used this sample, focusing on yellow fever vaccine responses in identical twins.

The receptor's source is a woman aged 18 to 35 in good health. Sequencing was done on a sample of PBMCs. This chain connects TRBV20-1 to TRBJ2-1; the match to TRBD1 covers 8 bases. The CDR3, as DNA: TGCAGTGCTAAGGGGACAGGAGGCCACAATGAGCAGTTCTTC. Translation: CSAKGTGGHNEQFF.